This passage covers 30 T cell receptor beta chains from one sample sequenced in a study of neoadjuvant anti-PD-1 for oral cavity cancer (dated by TCRdb to about 2021). Library preparation was by the immunoSEQ multiplex PCR assay. TCRdb took over this immuneACCESS table, retaining in-frame rearrangements with V and J assigned. Such tables are incomplete; in checked studies, under half of the missing clones stem from an unresolved V gene, and the remainder is unexplained. In this sample the table shows nearly 15,000 clones, 35% to 50% of which occur a single time. The biggest ten clones account for less than 40% of the sample. What the time point label conveys for this sample: after neoadjuvant nivolumab, at surgical resection. The starting material was tumor tissue, obtained after nivolumab (anti-PD-1) treatment. The receptors here all came from a person aged 40-85 years with oral cavity squamous cell carcinoma.

This clone appeared a few times. The gene calls are TRBV2 and TRBJ1-6, with D possibly TRBD1 on 5 matching bases. The CDR3 runs to 13 residues. Germline assignment: CDR1 SNHLY and CDR2 FYNNEI. CDR3 DNA sequence: TGTGCGAAGGGAACAGGCCTCTTTTCACCCCTCCACTTT. Translating it yields CAKGTGLFSPLHF.

The chain recombines TRBV6-6 with TRBJ2-7, with a tentative D call TRBD1 (6 bases). This CDR3 region has 12 residues. Germline V gene lookup returns CDR1 MNHNY and CDR2 SVGAGI (reference sequence). Trimming pared 6 bases from V and 2 bases from J, leaving 8 bases between. CDR3 residues: CASSSGAYEQYF. In nucleotides, the CDR3 is TGTGCCAGCAGCTCAGGGGCCTACGAGCAGTACTTC.

This clone was seen a few times. The V gene is TRBV4-1, the J gene TRBJ2-5; possibly TRBD1 for D (6 bases). The CDR3 loop spans 17 amino acids. Germline CDR1 MGHRA, CDR2 YSYEKL. The ends were cut back, 1 base at V and 7 bases at J, with 22 bases in the middle. The CDR3: CASSQGFSTGSLSTQYF. The CDR3, as DNA: TGCGCCAGCAGCCAAGGATTCTCTACAGGGAGTTTATCGACCCAGTACTTC.

This clone was seen a handful of times. The chain is built from TRBV19 and TRBJ2-5; 9 nucleotides agree with TRBD1. The CDR3 loop spans 13 amino acids. With 10 bases clipped from V and 5 bases from J, the junction kept 8 bases outside the gene matches. CDR1 LNHDA and CDR2 SQIVND come from the germline V gene (reference sequence). The CDR3 DNA follows: TGTGCCACAACAACAGGGGGCGGTGAGACCCAGTACTTC. Amino acids: CATTTGGGETQYF.

The chain joins TRBV5-6 to TRBJ1-5; a possible D gene is TRBD1 (6 bases). CDR1 is SGHDT, CDR2 YYEEEE, per germline. This CDR3 region has 14 residues. V lost 4 bases and J 1 base, leaving 9 bases between the germline ends. In DNA, the CDR3 is TGTGCCAGCAGCCGTGGACAGAGCAATCAGCCCCAGCATTTT. It yields the protein CASSRGQSNQPQHF.

This sequence joins TRBV6-6 and TRBJ2-3; the match to TRBD1 covers 10 bases. Germline V gene sequence: CDR1 MNHNY, CDR2 SVGAGI (reference sequence). This CDR3 is 15 amino acids long. J lost 2 bases, V lost 4 bases, and 3 bases had no gene match. As DNA, the CDR3 is TGTGCCAGCAGTTGGGGACAGGGGACCACAGATACGCAGTATTTT. This translates into CASSWGQGTTDTQYF.

This clone qualifies as medium-sized. This chain uses TRBV28 with TRBJ2-7; D is perhaps TRBD2 (6 bases). The V and J ends lost 5 bases and 7 bases respectively, with 9 bases between them. CDR3 length: 11 residues. The germline gives CDR1 MDHEN, CDR2 SYDVKM. The CDR3 reads CASSGGREQYF. DNA for the CDR3: TGTGCCAGCAGTGGGGGGAGGGAGCAGTACTTC.

V and J are TRBV6-5 and TRBJ1-2; 7 bases line up with TRBD1. After removal of 3 bases from V and 0 bases from J, the junction contained 1 base not matched to a gene. The CDR3 covers 14 residues. Germline V CDR1 and CDR2: MNHEY, SVGAGI. The CDR3 here is CASSYGTANYGYTF. In nucleotides, the CDR3 is TGTGCCAGCAGTTATGGGACAGCTAACTATGGCTACACCTTC.

The rearrangement links TRBV7-6 to TRBJ2-1; D might be TRBD1 (6 bases). CDR1 and CDR2 from the germline V gene are SGHVS and FNYEAQ. CDR3 length equals 15 residues. The V gene lost 1 base and the J gene lost 3 bases, with 10 bases spanning the gap. This CDR3 reads CASSLEGTHYNEQFF. For the CDR3, the DNA is TGTGCCAGCAGCTTAGAGGGGACACACTACAATGAGCAGTTCTTC.

This rearrangement joins TRBV4-1 to TRBJ2-7; 12 bases agree with TRBD2. The CDR3 consists of 13 residues. Trimming at V came to 8 bases and at J to 5 bases, leaving 4 bases not matched to a gene. The germline gives CDR1 MGHRA, CDR2 YSYEKL. The CDR3 DNA follows: TGCGCCAGCGGGTGGACTAGCGGGGACGAGCAGTACTTC. Translating it yields CASGWTSGDEQYF.

Only a few counts were recorded for this clone. The gene calls are TRBV4-1 and TRBJ2-3; maybe TRBD2 (5 bases). This CDR3 comprises 16 residues. The V gene lost 3 bases and the J gene lost 0 bases, with 13 bases spanning the gap. CDR1 is MGHRA and CDR2 is YSYEKL in the germline V gene. DNA of the CDR3: TGCGCCAGCAGCCACCCGTCGAGGGCAAGCACAGATACGCAGTATTTT. Translation: CASSHPSRASTDTQYF.

This sequence joins TRBV6-1 and TRBJ1-5, with no clear D. The germline gives CDR1 MNHNS, CDR2 SASEGT. This CDR3 is 17 amino acids long. Trimming left V 1 base short and J 0 bases short, with 13 bases between. The CDR3 DNA reads as TGTGCCAGCAGTGAAGGGCGAGGCGGATATAGCAATCAGCCCCAGCATTTT. Encoded protein: CASSEGRGGYSNQPQHF.

The rearrangement joins TRBV11-2 to TRBJ2-3; D is possibly TRBD1 (5 bases). The germline V gene has CDR1 SGHAT and CDR2 FQNNGV. This CDR3 contains 13 residues. The V end lost 5 bases, the J end lost 3 bases, and 9 bases lay between the germline ends. CDR3 sequence (DNA): TGTGCCAGCAGCGCCAGGGTGACAGATACGCAGTATTTT. It codes for CASSARVTDTQYF. Combining the CDR3 with reference TRBV11-2 and TRBJ2-3 gives the whole variable domain EAGVAQSPRYKIIEKRQSVAFWCNPISGHATLYWYQQILGQGPKLLIQFQNNGVVDDSQLPKDRFSAERLKGVDSTLKIQPAKLEDSAVYLCASSARVTDTQYFGPGTRLTVL.

This clone ranks as medium-sized (0.01 to 0.1%). The chain links TRBV27 to TRBJ1-1; perhaps TRBD1 as D (6 bases). The CDR3 has 14 residues. Germline V gene data show CDR1 as MNHEY and CDR2 as SMNVEV (reference sequence). The V end lost 5 bases, the J end lost 5 bases, and 15 bases lay between the germline ends. The CDR3, as DNA: TGTGCCAGCAGTCTCCACAGGGTAGAAACTGAAGCTTTCTTT. It is translated as CASSLHRVETEAFF.

This clone is labeled medium-sized (0.01 to 0.1%). V and J are TRBV9 and TRBJ2-2, with D possibly being TRBD1 (6 bases). The germline gives CDR1 SGDLS, CDR2 YYNGEE. This CDR3 spans 15 amino acids. Trimming stripped 0 bases from V and 3 bases from J, with 9 bases between. In nucleotides, the CDR3 is TGTGCCAGCAGCGTAGATCCAGGGGACACCGGGGAGCTGTTTTTT. Protein product: CASSVDPGDTGELFF.

This clone has just a few counts. The chain links TRBV7-8 to TRBJ1-2; 7 bases map to TRBD1. The germline V gene has CDR1 SGHVS and CDR2 FQNEAQ. The CDR3 covers 16 residues. Unmatched junction bases numbered 16, after V lost 5 bases and J lost 7 bases. The CDR3 sequence: CASSKARGSTGRGYTF. DNA for the CDR3: TGTGCCAGCAGCAAAGCCAGGGGGTCTACTGGTCGTGGCTACACCTTC. The variable domain in full, completed from reference TRBV7-8 and TRBJ1-2, reads GAGVSQSPRYKVAKRGQDVALRCDPISGHVSLFWYQQALGQGPEFLTYFQNEAQLDKSGLPSDRFFAERPEGSVSTLKIQRTQQEDSAVYLCASSKARGSTGRGYTFGSGTRLTVV.

CDR3 coding DNA: TGTGCCAGCACCTTGGGGGACTTCTCTTACAATGAGCAGTTCTTC. Residues: CASTLGDFSYNEQFF. The chain couples TRBV7-9 to TRBJ2-1; D perhaps matches TRBD2 (6 bases). The CDR3 length is 15 residues. The V and J ends lost 7 bases and 4 bases respectively, with 17 bases between them. Germline V gene sequence: CDR1 SEHNR, CDR2 FQNEAQ (reference sequence).

This clone has a single count. DNA for the CDR3: TGCGCCAGCAGCCCCGGTGAGGGACAGGGAATATATGGCTACACCTTC. Translated: CASSPGEGQGIYGYTF. The chain employs TRBV4-3 and TRBJ1-2; 9 positions match TRBD1. The V gene's germline CDR1 is LGHNA and CDR2 YSLEER. The CDR3 totals 16 residues. The trim removed 4 bases at V and 5 bases at J, leaving 11 bases unmatched.

This clone was counted a few times. The rearrangement joins TRBV7-9 to TRBJ1-1; 8 bases are a match to TRBD1. The V and J ends lost 3 bases and 10 bases, in that order; junction bases with no gene match: 7. Germline-derived CDR1 and CDR2 are SEHNR and FQNEAQ (reference sequence). This CDR3 has 13 residues. The CDR3 DNA sequence: TGTGCCAGCAGCTTGCGCGACAGGGGCAGAGCTTTCTTT. Translation gives CASSLRDRGRAFF.

This chain connects TRBV7-8 to TRBJ1-6, with D maybe TRBD1 (5 bases). The V end was cut by 5 bases, the J end by 10 bases, with 24 bases between. There are 17 residues in the CDR3. Per the germline V gene, CDR1 is SGHVS and CDR2 is FQNEAQ. The CDR3 reads CASSRRMDQGLGSPLHF. The CDR3 DNA sequence: TGTGCCAGCAGCCGACGAATGGACCAGGGCTTGGGATCACCCCTCCACTTT.

A few counts support this clone. The chain couples TRBV7-9 to TRBJ2-5; no reliable D call. The CDR3 spans 12 residues. Germline CDR1 SEHNR, CDR2 FQNEAQ (reference sequence). CDR3 loop: CAGNGWEETQYF. CDR3 in DNA: TGTGCTGGGAATGGGTGGGAAGAGACCCAGTACTTC. Combining the CDR3 with reference TRBV7-9 and TRBJ2-5 gives the whole variable domain DTGVSQNPRHKITKRGQNVTFRCDPISEHNRLYWYRQTLGQGPEFLTYFQNEAQLEKSRLLSDRFSAERPKGSFSTLEIQRTEQGDSAMYLCAGNGWEETQYFGPGTRLLVL.

The chain recombines TRBV10-1 with TRBJ2-3, with D possibly being TRBD2 (6 bases). Germline V gene data show CDR1 as WNHNN and CDR2 as SYGVQD (reference sequence). The V end was cut by 0 bases, the J end by 2 bases, with 12 bases between. The CDR3 runs to 16 residues. In nucleotides, the CDR3 is TGCGCCAGCAGTGAGTCGAGACGGGGGTACACAGATACGCAGTATTTT. Protein sequence: CASSESRRGYTDTQYF.

This chain links TRBV19 with TRBJ2-7; 9 bases map to TRBD1. This CDR3 comprises 12 residues. After removal of 6 bases from V and 4 bases from J, the junction contained 1 base not matched to a gene. Looked up from germline, CDR1 is LNHDA and CDR2 is SQIVND (reference sequence). This CDR3 is CASRDRGYEQYF. The CDR3 DNA follows: TGTGCCAGTAGGGACAGGGGTTACGAGCAGTACTTC. Variable domain in full (rest from reference TRBV19 and TRBJ2-7): DGGITQSPKYLFRKEGQNVTLSCEQNLNHDAMYWYRQDPGQGLRLIYYSQIVNDFQKGDIAEGYSVSREKKESFPLTVTSAQKNPTAFYLCASRDRGYEQYFGPGTRLTVT.

By share, this clone ranks as large. This sequence joins TRBV27 and TRBJ2-1; D uncertain. Trimming cost V 8 bases and J 5 bases, with 13 bases left between them. This CDR3 spans 13 amino acids. CDR1 and CDR2 from the germline V gene are MNHEY and SMNVEV (reference sequence). The CDR3 loop reads CASEAPRNNEQFF. DNA for the CDR3: TGTGCCAGCGAGGCTCCCCGCAACAATGAGCAGTTCTTC.

J is TRBJ2-2 and V is TRBV4-3; 14 nucleotides align to TRBD2. The CDR3 contains 17 residues. V gave up 3 bases and J gave up 5 bases; unmatched junction bases: 5. The germline V gene encodes CDR1 LGHNA and CDR2 YSLEER. Here the CDR3 DNA reads TGCGCCAGCAGCCAGGGACTAGCGGGGGCCGGGACCGGGGAGCTGTTTTTT. Encoded protein: CASSQGLAGAGTGELFF.

This clone has just a few counts. The V call is TRBV10-2, the J call TRBJ1-5, with D maybe TRBD1 (5 bases). The germline CDR1 and CDR2 sequences are WSHSY and SAAADI. The CDR3 runs to 14 residues. The V end lost 4 bases, the J end lost 3 bases, and 10 bases lay between the germline ends. DNA for the CDR3: TGCGCCAGCAGTGCTGACAGAGACAATCAGCCCCAGCATTTT. This translates into CASSADRDNQPQHF.

This rearrangement joins TRBV27 to TRBJ2-7; no firm D call. The CDR3 contains 14 residues. Trimming removed 0 bases from V and 2 bases from J, with 8 bases in between. CDR1 and CDR2 from the germline V gene are MNHEY and SMNVEV (reference sequence). In DNA, the CDR3 is TGTGCCAGCAGTTTATCGGCGGATACCTACGAGCAGTACTTC. Translation gives CASSLSADTYEQYF.

The chain recombines TRBV9 with TRBJ2-2; D is perhaps TRBD1 (7 bases). CDR1 SGDLS and CDR2 YYNGEE come from the germline V gene. V gave up 7 bases and J gave up 0 bases, with 16 bases separating them. The CDR3 consists of 16 residues. The CDR3 reads CASSAQGGTNTGELFF. CDR3 DNA sequence: TGTGCCAGCTCCGCCCAGGGGGGAACGAACACCGGGGAGCTGTTTTTT.

This chain connects TRBV7-4 to TRBJ2-7; TRBD1 matches at 8 bases. After removal of 5 bases from V and 3 bases from J, the junction contained 3 bases not matched to a gene. The CDR3 length is 13 residues. Germline CDR1 SGHVT, CDR2 SQSDAQ. CDR3 in amino acids: CASSPTGGYEQYF. CDR3 in DNA: TGTGCCAGCAGCCCCACAGGGGGCTACGAGCAGTACTTC.

This clone appeared a few times. The chain employs TRBV10-2 and TRBJ2-2, with D unclear. Trimming removed 7 bases from V and 2 bases from J, with 5 bases in between. Germline V CDR1 and CDR2: WSHSY, SAAADI. The CDR3 runs 12 residues. The CDR3 DNA follows: TGCGCCAGCACCCTAAACACCGGGGAGCTGTTTTTT. Translated, it gives CASTLNTGELFF.